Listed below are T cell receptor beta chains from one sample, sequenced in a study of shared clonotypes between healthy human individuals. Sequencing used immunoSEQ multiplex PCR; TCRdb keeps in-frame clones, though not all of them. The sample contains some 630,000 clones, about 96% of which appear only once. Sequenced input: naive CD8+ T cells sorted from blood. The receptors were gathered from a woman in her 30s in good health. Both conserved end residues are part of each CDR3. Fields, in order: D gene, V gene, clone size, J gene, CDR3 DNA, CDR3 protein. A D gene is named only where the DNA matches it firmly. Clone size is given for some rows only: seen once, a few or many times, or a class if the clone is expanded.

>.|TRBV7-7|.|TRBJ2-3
TGTGCCAGCAGCTTAGAACGCACAGATACGCAGTATTTT
CASSLERTDTQYF
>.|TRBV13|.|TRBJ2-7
TGTGCCAGCAGCCCGTCGGGGGTAGATGTCTACGAGCAGTACTTC
CASSPSGVDVYEQYF
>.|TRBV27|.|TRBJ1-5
TGTGCCAGCAGTCACGGGGGGGACAATCAGCCCCAGCATTTT
CASSHGGDNQPQHF
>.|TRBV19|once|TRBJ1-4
TGTGCCAGTAGTCCCGGGACCGCAACTAATGAAAAACTGTTTTTT
CASSPGTATNEKLFF
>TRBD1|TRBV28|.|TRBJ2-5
TGTGCCAGCAGTTTCCTACAGGGGGTGGAGGAGACCCAGTACTTC
CASSFLQGVEETQYF
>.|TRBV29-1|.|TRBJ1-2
TGCAGCGCCCTCGAAACCACCGCAGGGAGCTATGGCTACACCTTC
CSALETTAGSYGYTF
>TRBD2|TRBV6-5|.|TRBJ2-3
TGTGCCAGCAGTTACCCGGGGGAGGGCCGGGATACGCAGTATTTT
CASSYPGEGRDTQYF
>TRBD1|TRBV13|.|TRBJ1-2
TGTGCCAGCAGCTCCGGCAGGGGGACTAACTATGGCTACACCTTC
CASSSGRGTNYGYTF
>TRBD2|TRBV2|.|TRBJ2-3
TGTGCCAGCAGTGAACGACTAGCGGGACCAATCACAGATACGCAGTATTTT
CASSERLAGPITDTQYF
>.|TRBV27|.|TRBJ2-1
TGTGCCAGCAGTTTAAGCGCAGACAGCTCCTACAATGAGCAGTTCTTC
CASSLSADSSYNEQFF
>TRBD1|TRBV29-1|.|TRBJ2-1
TGCAGCGTTACCCGCAGGGGGTATAATGAGCAGTTCTTC
CSVTRRGYNEQFF
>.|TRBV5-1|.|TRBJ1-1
TGCGCCAGCAGCTTGGATGATGGAGGTGGGGAAGCTTTCTTT
CASSLDDGGGEAFF
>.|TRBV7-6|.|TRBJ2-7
TGTGCCAGCAGCTTAGGCGGGGACCAACCCTCGTACGAGCAGTACTTC
CASSLGGDQPSYEQYF
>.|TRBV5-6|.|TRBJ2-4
TGTGCCAGCAGCTTGGGCCGCGGCCTTGGCATTCAGTACTTC
CASSLGRGLGIQYF
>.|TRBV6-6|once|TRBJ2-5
TGTGCCAGCAGTTACGTGGATGAGACCCAGTACTTC
CASSYVDETQYF
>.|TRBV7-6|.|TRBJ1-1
TGTGCCAGCAGCTTAGAACCCAGGGAGCGGGTGAACACTGAAGCTTTCTTT
CASSLEPRERVNTEAFF
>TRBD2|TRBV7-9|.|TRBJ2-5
TGTGCCAGCAGCTTCGGGACTACAAAATGGGAGACCCAGTACTTC
CASSFGTTKWETQYF
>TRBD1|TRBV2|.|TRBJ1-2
TGTGCCCGCGGGACAGCTCCTAACTATGGCTACACCTTC
CARGTAPNYGYTF
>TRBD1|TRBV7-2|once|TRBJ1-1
TGTGCCAGCAGCCCAGAGTGGGGGACACAGGGGTATATGAACACTGAAGCTTTCTTT
CASSPEWGTQGYMNTEAFF
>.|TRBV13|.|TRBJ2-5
TGTGCCAGCAGCTTAAGGGGTCAGGGACACCAAGAGACCCAGTACTTC
CASSLRGQGHQETQYF
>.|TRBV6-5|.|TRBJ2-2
TGTGCCAGCAGTTACTCTGAGGCCGGGGAGCTGTTTTTT
CASSYSEAGELFF
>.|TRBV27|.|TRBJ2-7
TGTGCCAGCAGCATAAGTAGTGGTGAGCAGTACTTC
CASSISSGEQYF
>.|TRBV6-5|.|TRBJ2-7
TGTGCCAGCAGTTACGGAGCTGCCTCCTACGAGCAGTACTTC
CASSYGAASYEQYF
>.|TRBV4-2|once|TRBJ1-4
TGTGCCAGCAGCCAAGGGGAAGGGCTGGGGGCAACTAATGAAAAACTGTTTTTT
CASSQGEGLGATNEKLFF
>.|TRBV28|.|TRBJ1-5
TGTGCCAGCAGTTTAGAGACAGGTACAAATCAGCCCCAGCATTTT
CASSLETGTNQPQHF
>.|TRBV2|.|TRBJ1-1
TGTGCCAGCTGGGGCAGGGAGAACACTGAAGCTTTCTTT
CASWGRENTEAFF
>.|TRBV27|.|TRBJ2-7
TGTGCCAGCAGTTTATCCAGGACACCCGTCGAGCAGTACTTC
CASSLSRTPVEQYF
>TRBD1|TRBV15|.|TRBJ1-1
TGTGCCACCAGCAGAGATAAGGGCGAACTGGGACAGGCGAACACTGAAGCTTTCTTT
CATSRDKGELGQANTEAFF
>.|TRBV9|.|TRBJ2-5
TGTGCCAGCAGCGCCCGTGGGGGGGCGGACTACGGAGAGACCCAGTACTTC
CASSARGGADYGETQYF
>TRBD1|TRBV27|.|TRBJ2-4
TGTGCCAGCAGTAGCGGGACAGGGGGGAAAAACATTCAGTACTTC
CASSSGTGGKNIQYF
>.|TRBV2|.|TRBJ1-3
TGTGCCAGCAGTGAGACAATGGGGGCCGCGGGATACACCATATATTTT
CASSETMGAAGYTIYF
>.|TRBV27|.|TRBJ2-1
TGTGCCAGCAGTTTACTTCTAGTAGCCTACAATGAGCAGTTCTTC
CASSLLLVAYNEQFF
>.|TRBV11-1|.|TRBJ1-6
TGTGCCAGCAGCCCGAGACTGGAGAATTCACCCCTCCACTTT
CASSPRLENSPLHF
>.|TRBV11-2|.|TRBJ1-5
TGTGCCAGCAGCTTAGGACAGCCGAATCAGCCCCAGCATTTT
CASSLGQPNQPQHF
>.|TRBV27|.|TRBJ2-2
TGTGCCAGCAGTCCCGGGCAGGGGTTCGGGGAGCTGTTTTTT
CASSPGQGFGELFF
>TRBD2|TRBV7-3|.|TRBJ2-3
TGTGCCAGCAGCGGGTGGGAAGCGGGAGTGGTAGGAACGCAGTATTTT
CASSGWEAGVVGTQYF
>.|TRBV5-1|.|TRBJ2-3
TGCGCCAGCAGCTTGGAACTAGGCTTGATAGATACGCAGTATTTT
CASSLELGLIDTQYF
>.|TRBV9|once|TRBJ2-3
TGTGCCAGCAGCGGACTAGGCCCAGATACGCAGTATTTT
CASSGLGPDTQYF
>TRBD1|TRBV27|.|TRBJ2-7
TGTGCCAGCAGTTTACTGGGGACAGGGGACAACGAGCAGTACTTC
CASSLLGTGDNEQYF
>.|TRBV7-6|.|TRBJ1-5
TGTGCCAGCAGCTTAGAGGGCAGTCCGAATCAGCCCCAGCATTTT
CASSLEGSPNQPQHF
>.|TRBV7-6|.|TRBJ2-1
TGTGCCAGCCAAGGGGCGTCAAATGAGCAGTTCTTC
CASQGASNEQFF
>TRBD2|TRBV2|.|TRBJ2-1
TGTGCCAGCAGGGTGACTAGCGGACACAATGAGCAGTTCTTC
CASRVTSGHNEQFF
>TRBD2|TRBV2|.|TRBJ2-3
TGTGCCAGTAAAGAGGGGCGGGGGAGCACAGATACGCAGTATTTT
CASKEGRGSTDTQYF
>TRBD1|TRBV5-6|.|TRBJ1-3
TGTGCCAGCAGCTTGTTGGTCCTTGGGACAGGGGGAAACACCATATATTTT
CASSLLVLGTGGNTIYF
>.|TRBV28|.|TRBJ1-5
TGTGCCAGCGCCCTATCTAGGGTTTACGGGGAGCCCCAGCATTTT
CASALSRVYGEPQHF
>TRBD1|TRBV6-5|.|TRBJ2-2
TGTGCCAGCAGTTGGGACAGGGAATTACCCGGGGAGCTGTTTTTT
CASSWDRELPGELFF
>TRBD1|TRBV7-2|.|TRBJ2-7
TGTGCCAGCAGCTTATGGGACAGCCCAATCTCCTACGAGCAGTACTTC
CASSLWDSPISYEQYF
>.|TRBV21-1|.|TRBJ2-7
TGTGCCAGCAGCTTCTTAGGAAGGACTAGCTCCTACGAGCAGTACTTC
CASSFLGRTSSYEQYF
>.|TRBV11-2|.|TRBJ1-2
TGTGCCAGCAGCTTAGATCCAGGGCCCTATGGCTACACCTTC
CASSLDPGPYGYTF